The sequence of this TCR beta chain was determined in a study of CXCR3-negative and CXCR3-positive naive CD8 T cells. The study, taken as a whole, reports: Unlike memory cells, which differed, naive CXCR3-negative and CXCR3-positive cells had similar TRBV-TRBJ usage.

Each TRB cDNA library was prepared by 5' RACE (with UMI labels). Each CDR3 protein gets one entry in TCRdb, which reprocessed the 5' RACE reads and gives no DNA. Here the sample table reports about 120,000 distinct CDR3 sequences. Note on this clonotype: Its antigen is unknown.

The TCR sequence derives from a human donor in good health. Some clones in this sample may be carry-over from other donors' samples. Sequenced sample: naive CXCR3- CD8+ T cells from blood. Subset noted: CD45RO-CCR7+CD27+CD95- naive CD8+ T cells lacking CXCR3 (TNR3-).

The CDR3 sequence is CASSDYPSGTDTQYF. This chain uses TRBV25-1 with TRBJ2-3; TCRdb's D call, TRBD2, is unchecked because there is no DNA. The CDR3 runs to 15 residues. Germline V gene lookup returns CDR1 MGHDK and CDR2 SYGVNS.